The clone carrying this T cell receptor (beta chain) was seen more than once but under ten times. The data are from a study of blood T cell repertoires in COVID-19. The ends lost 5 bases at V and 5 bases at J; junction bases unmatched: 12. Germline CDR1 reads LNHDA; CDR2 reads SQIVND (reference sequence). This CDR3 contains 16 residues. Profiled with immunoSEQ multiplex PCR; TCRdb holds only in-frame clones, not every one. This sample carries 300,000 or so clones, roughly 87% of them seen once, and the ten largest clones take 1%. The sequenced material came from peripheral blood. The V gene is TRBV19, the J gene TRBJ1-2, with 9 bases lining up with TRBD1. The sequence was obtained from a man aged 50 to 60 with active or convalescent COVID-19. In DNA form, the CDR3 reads TGTGCCAGTAGTCAACCCCGAACCGGGACAGGGTATGGCTACACCTTC. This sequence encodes CASSQPRTGTGYGYTF.